Each of the 9 T cell receptor beta chains below was sequenced from the same sample in a study of blood T cells in healthy people across ages. A J-beta primer mix and a sample-barcoded 5' primer were used in a second PCR of about 7 to 12 cycles. TCRdb fed the 5' RACE reads into MiXCR, producing one record per CDR3 protein. The sample lists some 690,000 distinct CDR3 sequences; 20% to 25% were seen once. Sequenced sample: blood. Receptors originate from a man in his sixties or seventies in good health.

The chain has TRBV29-1 and TRBJ2-5, with 7 bases aligning to TRBD2. J was trimmed by 6 bases and V by 3 bases; bases with no gene match: 10. CDR1 is SQVTM, CDR2 ANQGSEA, per germline. The CDR3 has 14 amino acids. CDR3 sequence: CSVDRTSDGQTQYF. The CDR3 DNA reads as TGCAGCGTTGACCGCACTAGCGATGGGCAGACCCAGTACTTC.

This clonotype was seen only a few times. The gene calls are TRBV12-3 or TRBV12-4 and TRBJ1-2, with D hard to call. There are 13 residues in the CDR3. The V end was cut by 5 bases, the J end by 7 bases, with 14 bases between. In DNA form, the CDR3 reads TGTGCCAGCAGTCGGCCCGCAAGGGCTGGCTACACCTTC. It yields the protein CASSRPARAGYTF.

This chain joins TRBV12-3 or TRBV12-4 and TRBJ2-7, with 8 bases that match TRBD2. The J call may be incorrect, as the DNA end agrees better with TRBJ2-1. This CDR3 is 15 amino acids long. The CDR3 DNA reads as TGTGCCAGCAGTTTACGGGGGGGGCCGGTGCATGAGCAGTTCTTC. It specifies CASSLRGGPVHEQFF.

The rearrangement joins TRBV30 to TRBJ2-5, with 12 bases that match TRBD2. Matching the DNA end better, TRBJ2-1 makes the J call doubtful. Germline CDR1 is GTSNPN and CDR2 is SVGIG (reference sequence). The CDR3 covers 15 residues. The CDR3 DNA follows: TGTGCCTGGAGGCGACTAGCGGGAGCGCGTAATGAGCAGTTCTTC. Residues: CAWRRLAGARNEQFF.

There are a few counts of this clonotype. The chain carries TRBV5-1 and TRBJ2-1, with 8 bases fitting TRBD2. With V trimmed by 2 bases and J by 4 bases, 2 bases remained unmatched. Germline CDR1 SGHRS, CDR2 YFSETQ. The CDR3 is 14 amino acids. CDR3 in amino acids: CASSFGTRYNEQFF. CDR3 coding DNA: TGCGCCAGCAGCTTTGGGACTAGATACAATGAGCAGTTCTTC.

This clonotype has only a few counts. The chain employs TRBV10-3 and TRBJ1-2; 11 nucleotides agree with TRBD1. The CDR3 consists of 13 residues. Unmatched junction bases numbered 3, after V lost 10 bases and J lost 2 bases. CDR1 ENHRY and CDR2 SYGVKD come from the germline V gene. The CDR3 is CATGQGANYGYTF. Here the CDR3 DNA reads TGTGCCACCGGACAGGGGGCAAACTATGGCTACACCTTC.

The V gene is TRBV20-1, the J gene TRBJ2-4; a possible D gene is TRBD2 (5 bases). CDR3 length: 13 amino acids. V was shortened by 1 base and J by 8 bases, with 12 bases between the two germline ends. Germline CDR1 reads DFQATT; CDR2 reads SNEGSKA (reference sequence). The CDR3 DNA sequence: TGCAGTGCTAGAGTACCGGGGTCGGACATTCAGTACTTC. This codes for CSARVPGSDIQYF.

In the case of this clonotype: It may be a read error: a sequence one base away is much more abundant. The CDR3 coding sequence is TGTGCCAGCAGTTTTAAAAATGGGCCATATGGCTACACCTTC. Translating it yields CASSFKNGPYGYTF. The chain joins TRBV28 to TRBJ1-2; D gene uncertain. CDR3 length: 14 residues. From germline, CDR1 is MDHEN and CDR2 SYDVKM. Between the trimmed V and J ends, which lost 3 bases and 5 bases, there was a span of 13 bases.

This chain links TRBV7-2 with TRBJ2-2; possibly TRBD2 for D (6 bases). The CDR3 loop spans 18 amino acids. The V end was cut by 1 base, the J end by 0 bases, with 15 bases between. Germline loops: CDR1 SGHTA, CDR2 FQGNSA. This CDR3 reads CASSLVLGRGANTGELFF. The CDR3 region has the DNA TGTGCCAGCAGCTTAGTTCTGGGACGCGGGGCGAACACCGGGGAGCTGTTTTTT.